This is a list of T cell receptor beta chains from one sample in a study of CD8+CD57+ T cells in acquired aplastic anemia. TCRdb analysed the reads with MiXCR anew, one entry per CDR3 protein. This sample has approximately 130,000 distinct CDR3 sequences; under 60% occur once, and the top ten carry 25% to 35%. The specimen sequenced was sorted CD4+, CD8+, or CD8+CD57+ T cells (not recorded which) from PBMCs. The source is a human donor with aplastic anemia. Both conserved end residues are part of each CDR3. The order of the fields is J gene, clone size, V gene, D gene, CDR3 protein, CDR3 DNA. The D gene is left open where the match is weak. The size entry is marked missing in some rows and otherwise reads once, few, many or a size class.

J: TRBJ2-2; size: .; V: TRBV7-7; D: .; CDR3: CASSPRTAGELFF; DNA: TGTGCTAGCAGCCCCCGGACAGCCGGGGAGCTGTTTTTT
J: TRBJ2-2; size: once; V: TRBV2; D: .; CDR3: CASSESSTGELFF; DNA: TGTGCCAGCAGTGAATCATCCACCGGGGAGCTGTTTTTT
J: TRBJ1-1; size: .; V: TRBV4-3; D: .; CDR3: CASSQVGASDEAFF; DNA: TGCGCCAGCAGCCAAGTCGGGGCCTCCGACGAAGCTTTCTTT
J: TRBJ2-1; size: once; V: TRBV11-2; D: TRBD2; CDR3: CASRPPNAGGGNEQFF; DNA: TGTGCCAGCAGACCCCCGAATGCGGGAGGAGGTAATGAGCAGTTCTTC
J: TRBJ2-2; size: few; V: TRBV9; D: TRBD1; CDR3: CASSPGTANPGEMFF; DNA: TGTGCCAGCAGCCCCGGGACAGCAAACCCCGGGGAGATGTTTTTT
J: TRBJ1-2; size: many; V: TRBV6-1; D: .; CDR3: CASTTGGRGHGYTF; DNA: TGTGCCAGCACCACGGGGGGACGAGGTCATGGCTACACCTTC
J: TRBJ1-2; size: .; V: TRBV20-1; D: .; CDR3: CSAKEGGYGYTF; DNA: TGCAGTGCTAAGGAGGGCGGCTATGGCTACACCTTC
J: TRBJ1-5; size: many; V: TRBV6-6; D: .; CDR3: CASSYSISTGGQPQHF; DNA: TGTGCCAGCAGTTACTCGATCAGCACGGGGGGGCAGCCCCAGCATTTT
J: TRBJ2-7; size: many; V: TRBV11-2; D: TRBD2; CDR3: CASSRGSGSPYEQYF; DNA: TGTGCCAGCAGCCGAGGAAGCGGGAGCCCCTACGAGCAGTACTTC
J: TRBJ1-5; size: .; V: TRBV15; D: TRBD1; CDR3: CATSRGQGVLPQHF; DNA: TGTGCCACCAGCAGAGGACAGGGAGTCTTGCCCCAGCATTTT
J: TRBJ2-7; size: many; V: TRBV14; D: TRBD1; CDR3: CASRLDRGYEQYF; DNA: TGTGCCAGCAGGCTCGACAGGGGCTACGAGCAGTACTTC
J: TRBJ2-1; size: .; V: TRBV27; D: TRBD1; CDR3: CASSSPGQGTGNEQFF; DNA: TGTGCCAGCAGTTCACCCGGACAGGGGACGGGCAATGAGCAGTTCTTC
J: TRBJ2-1; size: .; V: TRBV19; D: .; CDR3: CASSINGGHRVNEQFF; DNA: TGTGCCAGTAGTATTAACGGGGGCCATAGGGTCAATGAGCAGTTCTTC
J: TRBJ2-3; size: .; V: TRBV4-2; D: TRBD2; CDR3: CASSPGSGASGPSTDTQYF; DNA: TGTGCCAGCAGCCCTGGTTCCGGTGCTAGCGGGCCGTCCACAGATACGCAGTATTTT
J: TRBJ1-1; size: once; V: TRBV7-2; D: .; CDR3: CASSLGLVEAFF; DNA: TGTGCCAGTAGCTTAGGACTAGTTGAAGCTTTCTTT
J: TRBJ2-5; size: .; V: TRBV7-2; D: TRBD2; CDR3: CASSKAPLAGGETQYF; DNA: TGTGCCAGCAGCAAAGCCCCCCTAGCGGGGGGGGAGACCCAGTACTTC
J: TRBJ2-3; size: few; V: TRBV10-3; D: .; CDR3: CAISGKEVTDTQYF; DNA: TGTGCCATCAGTGGGAAAGAAGTCACAGATACGCAGTATTTT
J: TRBJ1-2; size: many; V: TRBV2; D: .; CDR3: CALGTGFGYTF; DNA: TGTGCCCTCGGAACGGGCTTCGGCTACACCTTC
J: TRBJ1-6; size: .; V: TRBV7-7; D: TRBD1; CDR3: CASSLPKWDSNNSPLHF; DNA: TGTGCTAGCAGCTTACCGAAATGGGACAGCAATAATTCACCCCTCCACTTT
J: TRBJ2-7; size: .; V: TRBV7-6; D: TRBD2; CDR3: CASSPELAGVYEQYF; DNA: TGTGCCAGCAGCCCGGAACTAGCGGGGGTCTACGAGCAGTACTTC
J: TRBJ2-1; size: .; V: TRBV7-8; D: TRBD2; CDR3: CASSSLAGGRNEQFF; DNA: TGTGCCAGCAGCTCACTAGCGGGGGGGCGGAATGAGCAGTTCTTC
J: TRBJ2-7; size: .; V: TRBV19; D: .; CDR3: CASNGAGGRHEQYF; DNA: TGTGCCAGTAACGGTGCCGGAGGGAGACACGAGCAGTACTTC
J: TRBJ2-3; size: .; V: TRBV10-3; D: .; CDR3: CAISESRRGGGTDTQYF; DNA: TGTGCCATCAGTGAGTCGAGAAGGGGTGGAGGCACAGATACGCAGTATTTT
J: TRBJ2-7; size: .; V: TRBV24-1; D: .; CDR3: CATAGSGYEQYF; DNA: TGTGCCACGGCTGGCTCTGGGTACGAGCAGTACTTC
J: TRBJ1-2; size: .; V: TRBV20-1; D: TRBD1; CDR3: CSARRTGLNYGYTF; DNA: TGCAGTGCTAGACGGACAGGCCTAAACTATGGCTACACCTTC
J: TRBJ2-3; size: few; V: TRBV4-1; D: .; CDR3: CASSQDDTSPPTDTQYF; DNA: TGCGCCAGCAGCCAAGACGACACTAGCCCTCCCACAGATACGCAGTATTTT
J: TRBJ1-6; size: .; V: TRBV19; D: .; CDR3: CASDTGHDNSPLHF; DNA: TGTGCCAGTGATACAGGGCACGATAATTCACCCCTCCACTTT
J: TRBJ2-7; size: once; V: TRBV24-1; D: .; CDR3: CATRGCRSYEQYF; DNA: TGTGCCACCAGGGGTTGTCGCTCCTACGAGCAGTACTTC
J: TRBJ1-4; size: few; V: TRBV6-1; D: TRBD1; CDR3: CASSRGGLGEKLFF; DNA: TGTGCCAGCAGTAGAGGGGGCCTCGGGGAAAAACTGTTTTTT
J: TRBJ2-5; size: .; V: TRBV7-7; D: .; CDR3: CASSPLEETQYF; DNA: TGTGCTAGCAGCCCTTTGGAAGAGACCCAGTACTTC
J: TRBJ2-7; size: once; V: TRBV20-1; D: TRBD1; CDR3: CSARDQDRVYYEQYF; DNA: TGCAGTGCTAGAGATCAGGACAGGGTCTACTACGAGCAGTACTTC
J: TRBJ2-1; size: many; V: TRBV13; D: .; CDR3: CASSLGGGRDEQFF; DNA: TGTGCCAGCAGCTTAGGCGGGGGCAGAGATGAGCAGTTCTTC
J: TRBJ2-1; size: .; V: TRBV7-2; D: .; CDR3: CASSLAEDLNEQFF; DNA: TGTGCCAGCAGCTTAGCCGAGGATTTGAATGAGCAGTTCTTC
J: TRBJ1-2; size: .; V: TRBV5-8; D: .; CDR3: CASSLERLSYGYTF; DNA: TGTGCCAGCAGCTTGGAAAGGCTATCCTATGGCTACACCTTC
J: TRBJ2-7; size: once; V: TRBV11-1; D: TRBD1; CDR3: CASSTRDRGHEQYF; DNA: TGTGCCAGCAGCACTAGGGACAGGGGGCACGAGCAGTACTTC
J: TRBJ2-7; size: once; V: TRBV7-9; D: .; CDR3: CASSLAFSDEQYF; DNA: TGTGCCAGCAGCTTGGCCTTTTCGGACGAGCAGTACTTC
J: TRBJ2-1; size: .; V: TRBV7-2; D: .; CDR3: CASGRWGGLEQFF; DNA: TGTGCCAGCGGCCGCTGGGGGGGGCTTGAGCAGTTCTTC
J: TRBJ2-3; size: few; V: TRBV29-1; D: .; CDR3: CSAGQTTTDTQYF; DNA: TGCAGCGCTGGACAGACGACGACAGATACGCAGTATTTT
J: TRBJ2-3; size: once; V: TRBV29-1; D: TRBD2; CDR3: CSALTSGRLDTQYF; DNA: TGCAGCGCCCTAACTAGCGGGAGGCTCGATACGCAGTATTTT
J: TRBJ2-7; size: once; V: TRBV19; D: TRBD1; CDR3: CASRNKGQSSYEQYF; DNA: TGTGCCAGTCGGAATAAGGGACAGAGCTCCTACGAGCAGTACTTC
J: TRBJ2-7; size: .; V: TRBV2; D: TRBD1; CDR3: CASSVEQGAGEQYF; DNA: TGTGCCAGCAGTGTCGAACAGGGGGCTGGCGAGCAGTACTTC
J: TRBJ2-2; size: .; V: TRBV6-4; D: .; CDR3: CASSESEELGELFF; DNA: TGTGCCAGCAGTGAGTCGGAGGAATTAGGGGAGCTGTTTTTT
J: TRBJ2-7; size: .; V: TRBV29-1; D: .; CDR3: CSVEFRGSSYEQYF; DNA: TGCAGCGTTGAATTCCGCGGCTCAAGCTACGAGCAGTACTTC
J: TRBJ2-3; size: .; V: TRBV28; D: TRBD1; CDR3: CASSPNGQAADTQYF; DNA: TGTGCCAGCAGTCCAAACGGACAGGCGGCAGATACGCAGTATTTT
J: TRBJ1-5; size: .; V: TRBV28; D: TRBD1; CDR3: CASSPTETGGGQPQHF; DNA: TGTGCCAGCAGTCCAACCGAGACAGGGGGCGGGCAGCCCCAGCATTTT
J: TRBJ2-7; size: .; V: TRBV7-6; D: .; CDR3: CASSFSSGWDEQYF; DNA: TGTGCCAGCAGCTTTTCGAGCGGGTGGGACGAGCAGTACTTC
J: TRBJ2-1; size: .; V: TRBV20-1; D: TRBD1; CDR3: CSADGQGKYEQFF; DNA: TGCAGTGCTGATGGACAGGGTAAATATGAGCAGTTCTTC
J: TRBJ2-3; size: .; V: TRBV7-3; D: .; CDR3: CASSPVSADTQYF; DNA: TGTGCCAGCAGCCCCGTCAGCGCAGATACGCAGTATTTT